This entry describes one TCR beta chain. The data stem from a study of Ad26.COV2.S vaccination and SARS-CoV-2 variants. Stated treatment: about 20 received Ad26.COV2.S at low or high dose, single or two shots; about 5 received placebo; per-sample allocation not given. Day 63 following the first vaccine or placebo injection was when the samples were taken. Data came from immunoSEQ multiplex PCR; TCRdb stores just in-frame clones and leaves some out. The table includes roughly 410,000 clones, about four fifths detected once. Germline V CDR1 and CDR2: SQVTM, ANQGSEA. The CDR3 loop spans 16 amino acids. The junction had 8 bases not matched to a gene; V was cut back by 3 bases and J by 2 bases.

Sequences were derived from peripheral blood, sampled in a trial of Ad26.COV2.S vaccine versus placebo. The chain uses TRBV29-1 and TRBJ2-1, with 9 positions matching TRBD2. This clonotype was obtained from a person between 18 and 65 years old who received the Ad26.COV2.S COVID-19 vaccine or a placebo. The CDR3 loop reads CSVEGGPSGTYNEQFF. The CDR3, as DNA: TGCAGCGTTGAGGGCGGGCCTAGCGGGACCTACAATGAGCAGTTCTTC.